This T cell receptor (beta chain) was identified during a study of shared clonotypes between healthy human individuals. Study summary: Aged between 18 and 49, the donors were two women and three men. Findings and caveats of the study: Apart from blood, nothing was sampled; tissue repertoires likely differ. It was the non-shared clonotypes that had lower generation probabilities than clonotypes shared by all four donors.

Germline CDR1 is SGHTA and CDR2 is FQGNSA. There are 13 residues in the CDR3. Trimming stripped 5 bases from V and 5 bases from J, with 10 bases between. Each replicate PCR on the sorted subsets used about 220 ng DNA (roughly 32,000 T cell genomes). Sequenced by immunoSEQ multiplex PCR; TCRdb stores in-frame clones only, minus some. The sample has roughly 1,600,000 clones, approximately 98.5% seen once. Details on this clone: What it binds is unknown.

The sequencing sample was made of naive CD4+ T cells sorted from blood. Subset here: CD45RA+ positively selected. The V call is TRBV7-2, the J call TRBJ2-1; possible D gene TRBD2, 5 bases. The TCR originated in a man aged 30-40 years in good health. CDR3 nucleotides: TGTGCCAGCAGCCCAATACTAGACAATGAGCAGTTCTTC. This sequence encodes CASSPILDNEQFF.